The T cell receptor (beta chain) described here comes from a study of blood T cell repertoires in COVID-19. About the research overall: Sites across the United States, Italy and Spain contributed samples from acute and convalescent COVID-19.

CDR3 length equals 15 residues. Germline lookup yields CDR1 SGHNT and CDR2 YYREEE (reference sequence). V lost 2 bases and J lost 6; bases outside the gene matches: 6. The sample holds a few counts of this clone. Original processing methods: Estimation of nucleated cell counts relied on the amplification of reference gene primers. Using immunoSEQ multiplex PCR, the repertoire was profiled, and TCRdb retains in-frame clones only, with some absent. Clone size and the V and J calls come from that table; the DNA yielded D and trimming. This sample has under 450,000 clones; roughly 80% occur once, and the top ten carry roughly 1.2%.

The material sequenced was peripheral blood. The TCR comes from a human donor with acute or convalescent COVID-19. The donor label of this sample is uncertain. The chain carries TRBV5-4 and TRBJ2-2; the match to TRBD1 covers 8 bases. CDR3 residues: CASSFGQGNAGELFF. The DNA of the CDR3 is TGTGCCAGCAGCTTCGGACAGGGAAACGCCGGGGAGCTGTTTTTT.